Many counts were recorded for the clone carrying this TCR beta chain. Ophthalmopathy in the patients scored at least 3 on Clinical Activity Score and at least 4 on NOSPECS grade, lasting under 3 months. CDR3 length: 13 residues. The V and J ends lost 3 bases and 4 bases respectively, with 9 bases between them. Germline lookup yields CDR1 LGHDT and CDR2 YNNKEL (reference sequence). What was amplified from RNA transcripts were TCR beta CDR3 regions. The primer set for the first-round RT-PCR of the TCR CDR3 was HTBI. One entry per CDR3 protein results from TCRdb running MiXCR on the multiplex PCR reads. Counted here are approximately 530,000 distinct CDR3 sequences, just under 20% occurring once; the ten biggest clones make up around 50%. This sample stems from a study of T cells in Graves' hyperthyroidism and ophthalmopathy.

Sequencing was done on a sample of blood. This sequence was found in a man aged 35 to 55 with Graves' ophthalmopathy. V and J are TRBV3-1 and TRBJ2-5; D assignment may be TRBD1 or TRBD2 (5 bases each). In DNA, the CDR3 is TGTGCCAGCAGCCAGGGGGAGTTAGAGACCCAGTACTTC. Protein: CASSQGELETQYF.